These 21 T cell receptor beta chains were all obtained from the same sample, sequenced in a study of T cell clonality in common variable immunodeficiency. This table comes from immunoSEQ multiplex PCR, and its TCRdb copy is limited to in-frame clones, with some not included. The sample has roughly 50,000 clones, none seen only once. Sequencing was done on a sample of peripheral blood mononuclear cells. The receptors stem from a person aged 18 to 75 in good health.

This clone was counted at least ten times. The read terminates 3 residues ahead of where the CDR3 ends, so the germline J gene completes it. The chain employs TRBV20-1 and TRBJ2-4, with 8 positions matching TRBD2. CDR1 and CDR2 from the germline V gene are DFQATT and SNEGSKA (reference sequence). This CDR3 is built from 16 residues. V trimming: 2 bases; J trimming: 0 bases; junction bases outside the gene matches: 6. The CDR3 bases that were read are TGCAGTGCTAGAAAGCCCGGGAGGGGAGCCAAAAACATT. Protein: CSARKPGRGAKNI. The CDR3 reads in full as CSARKPGRGAKNIQYF.

This clone came up many times. The read ends 3 residues early relative to the CDR3; the germline J gene fills the gap. The J gene is TRBJ1-1, the V gene TRBV29-1; 7 bases agree with TRBD1. CDR1 SQVTM and CDR2 ANQGSEA come from the germline V gene. The CDR3 runs 15 residues. The ends lost 0 bases at V and 1 base at J; junction bases unmatched: 5. CDR3 DNA (partial): TGCAGCGTTGAAGATGACAGGGTGGAGAACACTGAA. It encodes CSVEDDRVENTE. The whole CDR3 is CSVEDDRVENTEAFF.

This clone was detected ten times or more. The read terminates 3 residues ahead of where the CDR3 ends, so the germline J gene completes it. The rearrangement joins TRBV20-1 to TRBJ2-7; possible D gene TRBD1, 6 bases. This CDR3 comprises 14 residues. V lost 5 bases, J lost 0 bases, and 14 bases lay in between. Looked up from germline, CDR1 is DFQATT and CDR2 is SNEGSKA (reference sequence). The sequenced part of the CDR3 DNA is TGCAGTGCTGAGCGCCGGGACACCTCCTACGAG. It translates to CSAERRDTSYE. The complete CDR3 protein is CSAERRDTSYEQYF.

With respect to this clone: The DNA ends 3 residues before the CDR3 does, and the rest of the CDR3 is filled in from the germline J gene. The chain couples TRBV19 to TRBJ1-2; a possible D gene is TRBD1 (5 bases). This CDR3 region has 16 residues. Germline V CDR1 and CDR2: LNHDA, SQIVND (reference sequence). CDR3 sequence reads: CASSTGTASSYNDYTF. CDR3 bases read: TGTGCCAGTAGTACTGGGACTGCAAGCTCCTACAATGAC.

This clone was observed many times. Read coverage stops 3 residues before the CDR3 terminus; the germline J gene supplies the remainder. The chain couples TRBV19 to TRBJ2-5; 11 positions agree with TRBD2. The V gene's germline CDR1 is LNHDA and CDR2 SQIVND (reference sequence). The CDR3 is 15 residues long. The V and J ends lost 5 bases and 1 base, in that order; junction bases with no gene match: 3. CDR3 sequence: CASSASGGTQETQYF. The sequenced CDR3 bases are TGTGCCAGTAGTGCTAGCGGGGGGACCCAAGAGACC.

In this sample, this clone is medium-sized. The read ends 3 residues early relative to the CDR3; the germline J gene fills the gap. The chain combines TRBV20-1 with TRBJ2-2; 10 bases match TRBD2. Unmatched junction bases numbered 6, after V lost 2 bases and J lost 3 bases. Germline lookup yields CDR1 DFQATT and CDR2 SNEGSKA (reference sequence). The length of the CDR3 is 16 residues. CDR3 sequence reads: CSARPYGTSDTGELFF. CDR3 bases read: TGCAGTGCTAGACCTTACGGGACTAGCGACACCGGGGAG.

This clone was recorded at least ten times. The CDR3 end is not reached by the read, which stops 3 residues before it; the germline J gene fills it in. V is TRBV12-5 and J is TRBJ2-2, with D hard to call. This CDR3 contains 14 residues. V lost 1 base to trimming and J lost 1 base, with 4 bases between them. Germline V lookup: CDR1 LGHNT, CDR2 FRNRAP. The covered CDR3 bases are TGTGCTAGTGGTTTGGCAGGGAACACCGGGGAG. It translates to CASGLAGNTGE. The CDR3 in full is CASGLAGNTGELFF. Filled out from reference TRBV12-5 and TRBJ2-2, the complete variable domain reads DARVTQTPRHKVTEMGQEVTMRCQPILGHNTVFWYRQTMMQGLELLAYFRNRAPLDDSGMPKDRFSAEMPDATLATLKIQPSEPRDSAVYFCASGLAGNTGELFFGEGSRLTVL.

This clone was recorded at least ten times. The read is 3 residues too short to cover the CDR3 end, so that end is filled in from the germline J gene. The genes are TRBV28 and TRBJ2-7; 10 positions match TRBD2. The germline V gene has CDR1 MDHEN and CDR2 SYDVKM. The CDR3 is 17 residues long. Trimming cost V 5 bases and J 4 bases; bases outside gene matches: 14. The CDR3 spells CASSPPRASGSIYEQYF. The covered CDR3 bases are TGTGCCAGCAGTCCCCCCCGGGCTAGCGGGAGTATATACGAG.

A note on this clone: The missing CDR3 end, 3 residues past where the read stops, is filled in from the germline J gene. The chain is built from TRBV19 and TRBJ1-5; no reliable D call. Germline lookup yields CDR1 LNHDA and CDR2 SQIVND (reference sequence). The CDR3 length is 16 residues. The V gene lost 2 bases and the J gene lost 0 bases, with 11 bases spanning the gap. Incomplete CDR3 DNA: TGTGCCAGTAGTATAATGAGGGCGGGTAGCAATCAGCCC. Translation gives CASSIMRAGSNQP. The whole CDR3 sequence reads CASSIMRAGSNQPQHF.

In regard to this clone: At one end the junction does not follow the germline gene, possibly because of a read error. Different DNA sequences within this sample yield the same CDR3. The CDR3 DNA, read in part, is TGTGCCTGGAGTGGGCACTATAACTATGGT. Its translation: CAWSGHYNYG. The whole CDR3 protein reads CAWSGHYNYGYTF. The chain links TRBV30 to TRBJ1-2; D gene uncertain. The CDR3 end is not reached by the read, which stops 3 residues before it; the germline J gene fills it in. The CDR3 has 13 amino acids. Germline V gene sequence: CDR1 GTSNPN, CDR2 SVGIG (reference sequence).

This clone was observed a handful of times. The sequenced fragment ends 3 residues before the CDR3 boundary, so the rest is inferred from the germline J gene. The chain couples TRBV20-1 to TRBJ1-5, with D uncertain. The CDR3 runs to 12 residues. With 1 base removed from V and 4 bases from J, the gap between germline ends came to 5 bases. The germline CDR1 and CDR2 sequences are DFQATT and SNEGSKA (reference sequence). The sequenced CDR3 bases are TGCAGTGCTAGAGTACAAAATCAGCCC. It codes for CSARVQNQP. The complete CDR3 reads CSARVQNQPQHF.

In its sample, this clone was seen many times. Read sequence stops 3 residues before the CDR3 end, and the germline J gene provides the missing end. V is TRBV5-1 and J is TRBJ2-1, with TRBD2 matching over 7 bases. This CDR3 region has 14 residues. Trimming at V came to 3 bases and at J to 5 bases, leaving 5 bases not matched to a gene. Germline V lookup: CDR1 SGHRS, CDR2 YFSETQ. The covered CDR3 bases are TGCGCCAGCAGCTGGGGGACTACCCACAATGAG. Its translation: CASSWGTTHNE. The CDR3, in full, reads CASSWGTTHNEQFF.

The table lists this clone with many counts. The read falls 3 residues short of the CDR3 end, and the missing part is taken from the germline J gene. The V gene is TRBV20-1, the J gene TRBJ2-5; TRBD1 agrees at 8 bases. The CDR3 sequence is 18 residues long. V trimming: 6 bases; J trimming: 4 bases; junction bases outside the gene matches: 22. The germline V gene encodes CDR1 DFQATT and CDR2 SNEGSKA (reference sequence). CDR3 region: CSAESGQGILLEGETQYF. The sequenced CDR3 bases are TGCAGTGCCGAGTCAGGACAGGGAATTTTATTGGAGGGAGAGACC.

This clone has ten or more counts. The read halts 3 residues ahead of the CDR3 end, with the missing end drawn from the germline J gene. The chain links TRBV19 to TRBJ2-1; 12 positions agree with TRBD2. This CDR3 region has 17 residues. Germline V CDR1 and CDR2: LNHDA, SQIVND (reference sequence). V shed 3 bases and J 4 bases; nucleotides not matched to a gene: 7. The chain's CDR3 is CASSIRTSGINYNEQFF. The CDR3 bases that were read are TGTGCCAGTAGTATCCGGACTAGCGGGATTAATTACAATGAG. Supplemented by reference TRBV19 and TRBJ2-1, the full variable domain reads DGGITQSPKYLFRKEGQNVTLSCEQNLNHDAMYWYRQDPGQGLRLIYYSQIVNDFQKGDIAEGYSVSREKKESFPLTVTSAQKNPTAFYLCASSIRTSGINYNEQFFGPGTRLTVL.

At least ten counts were recorded for this clone. Coverage ceases 3 residues before the CDR3 finishes, and the germline J gene fills in the end. The chain combines TRBV3-1 (or the pseudogene TRBV3-2) with TRBJ1-1, with D maybe TRBD1 (5 bases). Per the germline V gene, CDR1 is LGHDT and CDR2 is YNNKEL (reference sequence). Trimming left V 3 bases short and J 7 bases short, with 9 bases between. This CDR3 has 12 amino acids. The CDR3 loop is CASSQQGIEAFF. CDR3 bases read: TGTGCCAGCAGCCAGCAGGGTATTGAA.

As regards this clone: The read ends 3 residues early relative to the CDR3; the germline J gene fills the gap. V is TRBV11-3 and J is TRBJ2-2, with D perhaps TRBD2 (5 bases). V gave up 3 bases and J gave up 4 bases, with 9 bases separating them. The CDR3 is made up of 14 amino acids. Germline loops: CDR1 SGHNT, CDR2 YENEEA. CDR3 in amino acids: CASSLYRGTGELFF. CDR3 bases read: TGTGCCAGCAGCTTGTACCGGGGCACCGGGGAG.

This clone has a handful of counts. The CDR3 is cut off 3 residues early in the read; its end comes from the germline J gene. This chain joins TRBV2 and TRBJ1-4; 7 nucleotides agree with TRBD1. V shed 5 bases and J 4 bases; nucleotides not matched to a gene: 4. The CDR3 consists of 14 residues. Germline assignment: CDR1 SNHLY and CDR2 FYNNEI. The CDR3 here is CASSTGTVNEKLFF. The sequenced part of the CDR3 DNA is TGTGCCAGCAGTACCGGGACAGTTAATGAAAAA.

For this clone: The CDR3 extends 3 residues past the end of the read, so its final part is completed from the germline J gene. This chain joins TRBV11-1 and TRBJ2-7, with TRBD1 as a possible D gene (6 bases). Trimming took 1 base from V and 3 from J, leaving 10 bases between them. This CDR3 has 14 amino acids. CDR1 SGHAT and CDR2 FQDESV come from the germline V gene (reference sequence). CDR3: CASSLVGRGYEQYF. Partial CDR3 DNA: TGTGCCAGCAGCTTAGTGGGCAGGGGCTACGAG. The whole variable domain, filled in from reference TRBV11-1 and TRBJ2-7, reads EAEVAQSPRYKITEKSQAVAFWCDPISGHATLYWYRQILGQGPELLVQFQDESVVDDSQLPKDRFSAERLKGVDSTLKIQPAELGDSAMYLCASSLVGRGYEQYFGPGTRLTVT.

A word on this clone: Read data end 3 residues before the CDR3 end; the end is taken from the germline J gene. The rearrangement links TRBV7-9 to TRBJ2-1; D might be TRBD2 (7 bases). The CDR3 is 14 residues long. V was cut by 10 bases and J by 0 bases, with 13 bases left in between. Germline loops: CDR1 SEHNR, CDR2 FQNEAQ (reference sequence). CDR3 DNA, as far as it was read: TGTGCCACGAGGGGGGGCTTCTCCTACAATGAG. Translation gives CATRGGFSYNE. The full CDR3 protein reads CATRGGFSYNEQFF.

This clone appeared many times. The read ends 3 residues before the CDR3 terminus; that terminus is restored from the germline J gene. The V gene is TRBV30, the J gene TRBJ1-2, with 8 bases lining up with TRBD1. V was clipped by 8 bases and J by 2 bases; unmatched bases: 10. The CDR3 totals 14 residues. CDR1 is GTSNPN, CDR2 SVGIG, per germline (reference sequence). The sequenced CDR3 bases are TGTGCCCAAACACGACAGGGGAAGAACTATGGC. This gives the protein CAQTRQGKNYG. The full CDR3 protein reads CAQTRQGKNYGYTF.

Notes on this clone: With the read ending 3 residues before the CDR3 end, the germline J gene is used to fill in that end. The V gene is TRBV19, the J gene TRBJ1-6, with D possibly being TRBD1 (5 bases). The CDR3 is 14 residues long. The ends were cut back, 7 bases at V and 10 bases at J, with 17 bases in the middle. Germline values: CDR1 LNHDA, CDR2 SQIVND (reference sequence). CDR3: CASTRTPEGSPLHF. Partial CDR3 DNA: TGTGCCAGTACCCGGACACCCGAGGGGTCACCC.